The clone carrying this T cell receptor beta chain appeared many times. Antigen specificity is unknown. Relying on iRepertoire HTBI primers and Arm-PCR of CDR3 regions, the team built TCR beta libraries. Each CDR3 protein is one row after TCRdb ran MiXCR on the multiplex PCR reads. The sample records approximately 440,000 distinct CDR3 sequences, around a quarter being singletons. This sample was included in a study of regulatory T cells in long-lasting Graves disease. Study results and limitations: Preferential use of TRBV28, TRBJ1-2 and TRBJ2-5 was seen in persistent disease. More public clonotypes were shared by persistent patients (about 3,000) than by new patients (more than 950).

Regarding time point: persistent/refractory GD, antithyroid drugs over 5 years with positive TRAb. PBMC RNA was the source of the TCR library. Unmatched junction bases numbered 6, after V lost 8 bases and J lost 3 bases. The CDR3 contains 15 residues. Germline values: CDR1 MNHEY, CDR2 SMNVEV (reference sequence). The source material was peripheral blood mononuclear cells (PBMCs), sampled when the disease was refractory, from a patient treated with antithyroid drugs. This chain uses TRBV27 with TRBJ2-5, with 13 bases that match TRBD2. This TCR came from a female donor with Graves disease. The CDR3 nucleotides read TGTGCCAGCTCACCGGGGACTAGCGGGAAAGAGACCCAGTACTTC. This encodes CASSPGTSGKETQYF.